This T cell receptor beta chain was found in a study of beta chain features in type 1 diabetes (dated by TCRdb to the late 2010s). For the study in its entirety: No differences in mean age, gender distribution, total cell number or subset yield were found between patients and healthy donors. A total of about 100 million sorted cells were examined across all samples, and RNA yield correlated strongly with the number of cells per subset. In the study, TCRB repertoires of sorted circulating CD4+ T cell subsets from recently diagnosed type 1 diabetes patients were compared with those of matched healthy donors. Whereas all 30 or so donors provided naive and central memory subsets, regulatory and stem cell-like memory subsets were isolated from just 8 patients and roughly 8 healthy donors. Overall study outcomes, separate from this receptor: At VDJ recombination sites, type 1 diabetes patients had fewer insertions and more deleted nucleotides, which implies abnormalities in thymic rearrangement. Type 1 diabetes patients showed a moderate but significant shortening of TCRB CDR3 length in all four CD4+ subsets. Because small numbers of individuals were included in the HLA sub-analyses, any influence of HLA type on TCRB rearrangement was left unresolved. Naive, central memory and regulatory TCRB repertoires appeared more similar among patients than among healthy donors. PCR may preferentially amplify shorter templates, but because patient and control samples were amplified and corrected together, any resulting skew would affect both groups equally. Sequencing cDNA rather than genomic DNA could over-represent highly expressing activated cells, although activation and CD3 levels did not differ between groups.

Each donor gave one peripheral blood draw, averaging approximately 0.12 L, which was collected into heparinised tubes. A BD FACSAria II and a panel including CD45RO, CCR7, CD25, CD127, CD95 and CD27 were used to sort naive, central memory, regulatory and stem cell-like memory CD4+ T cells. All sorted populations exceeded 95% purity. PBMCs were separated immediately by Lymphoprep density gradient centrifugation and were stained directly, without being cultured. So that batch effects would be minimized, each experiment stained and sorted samples in pairs, pairing one healthy donor with one patient. All of the isolated RNA was reverse transcribed with the High Capacity cDNA Reverse Transcription Kit, so expressed TCRB transcripts were sequenced. Deep immunoSEQ sequencing was performed on naive, central memory and regulatory T cell samples, with an average of around 3.5 million total reads per sample. Sorted cells were lysed in RLT buffer, and RNA was extracted using DNase-treated RNeasy Micro or Mini kits according to cell number. Each cell subset was processed separately to prevent cross-contamination, with patient and healthy donor samples processed together. Using the immunoSEQ multiplex PCR, TCRB sequences were amplified from cDNA into 87-bp fragments spanning the CDR3 region. Amplicons were sequenced on the Illumina HiSeq platform. For the original study's pipeline: Synthetic template baselines were used to correct PCR bias computationally, reads within Hamming distance 2 were collapsed, and singletons that could not be merged were discarded. Reads were aligned to IMGT to assign V, D and J genes, CDR3 length, and insertions or deletions at six rearrangement sites. Within each subset, clonotype counts were normalized to sorted cell number, and only after that were true diversity and Gini coefficients computed with the tcR R package. The overlap coefficient, calculated on TCRB nucleotide sequences, was used to quantify repertoire sharing. Out-of-frame TCRB sequences from naive cells were analyzed to stand in for the pre-selection repertoire. TCRdb took this table from immuneACCESS and kept in-frame rearrangements with V and J called. Such tables lack part of the clones; where checked against another copy, unresolved V genes explain under half of the gap, and the rest is unexplained. V, J and clone size were drawn from that table, and D and trimming were deduced from the DNA. The sample records 450,000 or so clones, approximately 10% of which are singletons. The leading ten clones occupy about 0.042% of the sample.

On this clone: What this receptor recognizes is not known. No much larger clone is present one base from it, and per-base qualities are unavailable.

From the germline V gene, CDR1 is SGDLS and CDR2 is YYNGEE. The CDR3 contains 14 residues, cysteine and phenylalanine counted. The sequence is cut down to CDR3 DNA, 42 bases in frame from base 1. V is pared back by 0 bases and J by 9 bases, with 12 bases lying between the germline termini. What was sequenced was naive CD4+ T cells from blood. This sample's cell subset or site label indicates: true naive CD4+ T cells. The TCR sequence derives from a woman aged 18-29 years in good health. Here the chain combines TRBV9 and TRBJ1-4, with TRBD1 tentatively as D gene (5 bases match). The nucleotide sequence is TGTGCCAGCAGCGTAGGCGGGACTGGACAAAAACTGTTTTTT. This yields the protein CASSVGGTGQKLFF.